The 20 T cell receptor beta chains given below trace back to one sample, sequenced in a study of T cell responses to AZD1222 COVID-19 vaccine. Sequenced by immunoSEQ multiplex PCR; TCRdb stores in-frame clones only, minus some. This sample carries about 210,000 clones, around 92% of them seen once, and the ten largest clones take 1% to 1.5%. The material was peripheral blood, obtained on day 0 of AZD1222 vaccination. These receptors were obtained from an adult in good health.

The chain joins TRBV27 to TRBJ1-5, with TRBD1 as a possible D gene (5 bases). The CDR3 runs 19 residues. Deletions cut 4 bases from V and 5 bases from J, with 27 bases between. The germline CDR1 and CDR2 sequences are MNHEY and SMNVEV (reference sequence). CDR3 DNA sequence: TGTGCCAGCAGTTCGCGTCCCCCCGGACGGCTCCAGGGCGATCAGCCCCAGCATTTT. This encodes CASSSRPPGRLQGDQPQHF.

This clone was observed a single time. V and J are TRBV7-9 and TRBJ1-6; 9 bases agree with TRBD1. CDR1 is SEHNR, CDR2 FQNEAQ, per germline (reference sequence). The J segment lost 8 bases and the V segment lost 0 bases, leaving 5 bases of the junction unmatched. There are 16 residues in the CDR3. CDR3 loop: CASSLAAGQGYSPLHF. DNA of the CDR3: TGTGCCAGCAGCTTAGCTGCGGGACAGGGATATTCACCCCTCCACTTT.

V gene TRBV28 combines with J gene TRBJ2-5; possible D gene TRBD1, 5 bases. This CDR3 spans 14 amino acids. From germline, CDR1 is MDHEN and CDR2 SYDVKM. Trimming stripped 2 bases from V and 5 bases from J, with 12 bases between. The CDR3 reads CASSLGRAWETQYF. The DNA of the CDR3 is TGTGCCAGCAGTTTAGGCAGGGCGTGGGAGACCCAGTACTTC.

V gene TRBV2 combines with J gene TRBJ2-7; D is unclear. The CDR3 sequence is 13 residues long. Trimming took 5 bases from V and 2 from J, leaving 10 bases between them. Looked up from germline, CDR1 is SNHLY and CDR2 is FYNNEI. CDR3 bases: TGTGCCAGCAGTCAGGCTCCGCCCTACGAGCAGTACTTC. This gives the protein CASSQAPPYEQYF.

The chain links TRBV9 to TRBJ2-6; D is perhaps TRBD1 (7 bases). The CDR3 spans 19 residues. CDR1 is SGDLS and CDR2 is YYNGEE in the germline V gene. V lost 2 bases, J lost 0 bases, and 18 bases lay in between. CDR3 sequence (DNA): TGTGCCAGCAGCGTCCCCGGCGGGACAGCCCTCTCTGGGGCCAACGTCCTGACTTTC. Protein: CASSVPGGTALSGANVLTF. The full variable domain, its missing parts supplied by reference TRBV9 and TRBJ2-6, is DSGVTQTPKHLITATGQRVTLRCSPRSGDLSVYWYQQSLDQGLQFLIQYYNGEERAKGNILERFSAQQFPDLHSELNLSSLELGDSALYFCASSVPGGTALSGANVLTFGAGSRLTVL.

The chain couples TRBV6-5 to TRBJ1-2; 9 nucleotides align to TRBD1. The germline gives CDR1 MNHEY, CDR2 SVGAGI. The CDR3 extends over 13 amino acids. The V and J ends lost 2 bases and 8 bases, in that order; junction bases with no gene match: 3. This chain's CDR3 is CASSYGTGSGYTF. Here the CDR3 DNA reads TGTGCCAGCAGTTACGGGACAGGGTCCGGCTACACCTTC.

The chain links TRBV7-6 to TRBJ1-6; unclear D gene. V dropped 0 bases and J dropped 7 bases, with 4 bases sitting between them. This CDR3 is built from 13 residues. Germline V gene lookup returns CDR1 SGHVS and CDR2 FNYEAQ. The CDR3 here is CASSLAGNSPLHF. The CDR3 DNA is TGTGCCAGCAGCTTAGCGGGGAATTCACCCCTCCACTTT.

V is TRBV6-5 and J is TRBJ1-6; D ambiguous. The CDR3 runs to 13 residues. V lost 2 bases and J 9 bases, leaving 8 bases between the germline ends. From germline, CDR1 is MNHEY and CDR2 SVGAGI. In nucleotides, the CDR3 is TGTGCCAGCAGTTACAACAGCCTTTCACCCCTCCACTTT. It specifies CASSYNSLSPLHF.

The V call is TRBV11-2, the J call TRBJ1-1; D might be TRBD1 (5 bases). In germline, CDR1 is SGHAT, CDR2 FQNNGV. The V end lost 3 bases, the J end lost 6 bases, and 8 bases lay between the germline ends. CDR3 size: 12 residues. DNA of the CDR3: TGTGCCAGCAGCTTTCAGGGCGCTGAAGCTTTCTTT. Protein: CASSFQGAEAFF.

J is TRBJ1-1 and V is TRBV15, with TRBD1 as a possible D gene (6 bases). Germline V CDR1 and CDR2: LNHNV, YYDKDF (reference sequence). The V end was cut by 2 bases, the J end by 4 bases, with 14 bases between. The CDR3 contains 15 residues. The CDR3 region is CATSRPLGGRTEAFF. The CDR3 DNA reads TGTGCCACCAGCAGACCCCTGGGGGGGCGCACTGAAGCTTTCTTT. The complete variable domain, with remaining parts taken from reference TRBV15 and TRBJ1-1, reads DAMVIQNPRYQVTQFGKPVTLSCSQTLNHNVMYWYQQKSSQAPKLLFHYYDKDFNNEADTPDNFQSRRPNTSFCFLDIRSPGLGDTAMYLCATSRPLGGRTEAFFGQGTRLTVV.

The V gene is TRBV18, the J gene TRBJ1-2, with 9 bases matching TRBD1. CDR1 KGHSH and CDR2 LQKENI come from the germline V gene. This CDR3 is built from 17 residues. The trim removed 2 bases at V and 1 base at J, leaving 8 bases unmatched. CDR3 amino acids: CASSPNLGTGHNYGYTF. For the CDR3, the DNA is TGTGCCAGCTCACCAAATTTAGGGACAGGGCATAACTATGGCTACACCTTC.

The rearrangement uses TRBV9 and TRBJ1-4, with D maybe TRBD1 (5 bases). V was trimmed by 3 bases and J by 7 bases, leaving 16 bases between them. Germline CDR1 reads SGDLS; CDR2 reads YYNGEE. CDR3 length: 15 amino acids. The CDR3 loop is CASSEGSGRIEKLFF. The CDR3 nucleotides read TGTGCCAGCAGCGAGGGGAGCGGACGGATTGAAAAACTGTTTTTT.

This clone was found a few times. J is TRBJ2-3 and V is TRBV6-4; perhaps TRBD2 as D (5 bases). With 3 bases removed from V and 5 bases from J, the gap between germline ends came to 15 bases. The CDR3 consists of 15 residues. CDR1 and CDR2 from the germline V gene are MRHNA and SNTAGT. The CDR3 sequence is CASSEDGGGRDTQYF. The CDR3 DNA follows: TGTGCCAGCAGTGAGGATGGAGGCGGACGAGATACGCAGTATTTT.

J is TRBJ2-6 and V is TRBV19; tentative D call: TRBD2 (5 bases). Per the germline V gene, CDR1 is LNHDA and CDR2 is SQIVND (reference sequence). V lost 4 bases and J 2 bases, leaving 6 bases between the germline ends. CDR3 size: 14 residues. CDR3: CASSTGTGANVLTF. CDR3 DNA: TGTGCCAGTAGTACGGGGACTGGGGCCAACGTCCTGACTTTC. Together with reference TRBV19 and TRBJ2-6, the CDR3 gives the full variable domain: DGGITQSPKYLFRKEGQNVTLSCEQNLNHDAMYWYRQDPGQGLRLIYYSQIVNDFQKGDIAEGYSVSREKKESFPLTVTSAQKNPTAFYLCASSTGTGANVLTFGAGSRLTVL.

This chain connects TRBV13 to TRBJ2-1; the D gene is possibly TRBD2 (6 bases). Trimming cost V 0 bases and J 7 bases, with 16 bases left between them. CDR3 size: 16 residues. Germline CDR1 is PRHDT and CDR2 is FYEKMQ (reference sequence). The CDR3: CASSLGLGEAGNEQFF. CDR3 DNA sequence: TGTGCCAGCAGCTTAGGGTTGGGAGAGGCGGGGAATGAGCAGTTCTTC.

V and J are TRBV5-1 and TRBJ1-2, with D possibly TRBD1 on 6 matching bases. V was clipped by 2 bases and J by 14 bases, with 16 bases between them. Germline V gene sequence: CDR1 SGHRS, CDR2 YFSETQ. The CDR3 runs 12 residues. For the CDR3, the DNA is TGCGCCAGCAGCTTTCCGGACAGCCCCCTGACCTTC. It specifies CASSFPDSPLTF.

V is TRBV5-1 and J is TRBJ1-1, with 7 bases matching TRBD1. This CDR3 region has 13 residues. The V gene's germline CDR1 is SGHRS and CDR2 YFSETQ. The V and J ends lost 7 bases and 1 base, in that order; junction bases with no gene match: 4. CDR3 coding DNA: TGCGCCAGCCGGGGACAGCCGAACACTGAAGCTTTCTTT. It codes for CASRGQPNTEAFF. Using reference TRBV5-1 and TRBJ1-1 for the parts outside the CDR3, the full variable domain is KAGVTQTPRYLIKTRGQQVTLSCSPISGHRSVSWYQQTPGQGLQFLFEYFSETQRNKGNFPGRFSGRQFSNSRSEMNVSTLELGDSALYLCASRGQPNTEAFFGQGTRLTVV.

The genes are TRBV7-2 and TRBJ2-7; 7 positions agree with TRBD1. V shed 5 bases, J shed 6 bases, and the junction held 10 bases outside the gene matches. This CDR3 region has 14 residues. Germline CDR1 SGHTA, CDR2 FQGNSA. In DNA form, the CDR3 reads TGTGCCAGCAGCCCACTGACAGGGACGCGCGAGCAGTACTTC. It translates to CASSPLTGTREQYF.

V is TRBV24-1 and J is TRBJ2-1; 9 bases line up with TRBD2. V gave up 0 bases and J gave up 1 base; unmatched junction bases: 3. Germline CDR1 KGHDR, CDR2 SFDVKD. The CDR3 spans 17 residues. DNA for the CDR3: TGTGCCACCAGTGATTTGGTGACTAGCGGATCCTACAATGAGCAGTTCTTC. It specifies CATSDLVTSGSYNEQFF.

CDR3: CASSRSLGGYEQYF. The CDR3 nucleotides read TGTGCCAGTAGTCGATCGCTGGGAGGCTACGAGCAGTACTTC. V is TRBV19 and J is TRBJ2-7; D might be TRBD2 (6 bases). Germline V gives CDR1 LNHDA, CDR2 SQIVND (reference sequence). There are 14 residues in the CDR3. The V and J ends lost 5 bases and 3 bases respectively, with 14 bases between them.